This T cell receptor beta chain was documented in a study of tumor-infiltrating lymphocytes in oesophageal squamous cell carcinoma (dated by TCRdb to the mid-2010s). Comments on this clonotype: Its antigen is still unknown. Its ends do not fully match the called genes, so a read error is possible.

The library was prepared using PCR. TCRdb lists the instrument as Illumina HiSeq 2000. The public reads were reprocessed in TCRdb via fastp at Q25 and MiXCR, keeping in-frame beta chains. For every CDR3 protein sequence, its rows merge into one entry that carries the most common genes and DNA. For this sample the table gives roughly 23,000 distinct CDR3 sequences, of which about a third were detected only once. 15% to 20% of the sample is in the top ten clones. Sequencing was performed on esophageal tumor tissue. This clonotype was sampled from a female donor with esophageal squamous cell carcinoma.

The CDR3 region has the sequence CASSDPSGRQSSYEQFF. The nucleotides are TGCGCCAGCAGTGATCCTAGCGGGAGGCAATCGTCCTACGAGCAGTTCTTT. The chain is encoded by TRBV10-2 joined to TRBJ2-3, with 11 bases matching TRBD2. The CDR3, from cysteine to phenylalanine, totals 17 residues. The retained sequence is limited to the CDR3, 51 bases, with the frame set at the first base. According to the germline V gene, CDR1 reads WSHSY and CDR2 reads SAAADI.